Below, one T cell receptor (beta chain) is given with its context. Its target is not known. This sample was included in a study of Ad26.COV2.S vaccination and SARS-CoV-2 variants. Study details: This donor came from the COV1001 trial of Ad26.COV2.S. Study conclusions and caveats: Greater spike-specific TCR breadth was seen in vaccine recipients than in placebo recipients.

The treatment: over 15 received Ad26.COV2.S at low or high dose, single or two shots; roughly five received placebo; per-sample allocation not given. Sampling was performed 63 days after the first vaccine or placebo injection. V dropped 7 bases and J dropped 8; count of bases not matched to a gene: 11. Germline-derived CDR1 and CDR2 are LNHDA and SQIVND (reference sequence). This CDR3 has 14 residues. Assay used: immunoSEQ multiplex PCR; TCRdb lists only in-frame clones, some missing. The sample lists roughly 460,000 clones, 80% to 90% occurring once. The starting material was peripheral blood, obtained in a trial of Ad26.COV2.S vaccine versus placebo. The V and J genes are TRBV19 and TRBJ2-1; TRBD2 matches at 7 bases. The TCR originated in a person between 18 and 59 years old who received the Ad26.COV2.S COVID-19 vaccine or a placebo. CDR3 in DNA: TGTGCCAGTAACCTGGGGCTAGCGGCGTATGAGCAGTTCTTC. Its translation is CASNLGLAAYEQFF.